Presented here are 21 T cell receptor beta chains from one specimen sequenced in a study of blood T cells in healthy people across ages. A sample-barcoded 5' primer and a J-beta primer mix were used in a second PCR of roughly 7 to 11 cycles. In TCRdb, the 5' RACE reads were re-called with MiXCR into one record per CDR3 protein. Here the sample spans over 750,000 distinct CDR3 sequences, about 25% being singletons. The sample was also linked to a second study, of T cells of mothers and their children.

Sequencing was carried out using blood. These TCRs come from a boy aged 5 to 17 in good health.

This chain's CDR3 is CAVVHSGANVLTF. CDR3 bases: TGTGCTGTGGTGCACTCTGGGGCCAACGTCCTGACTTTC. V usage is TRBV28 and J usage is TRBJ2-6; D unresolved. The CDR3 is 13 residues long. Germline V CDR1 and CDR2: MDHEN, SYDVKM. The full variable domain, completed using reference TRBV28 and TRBJ2-6, is DVKVTQSSRYLVKRTGEKVFLECVQDMDHENMFWYRQDPGLGLRLIYFSYDVKMKEKGDIPEGYSVSREKKERFSLILESASTNQTSMYLCAVVHSGANVLTFGAGSRLTVL.

This chain joins TRBV5-1 and TRBJ2-2; a weak D match, TRBD2 (5 bases). The CDR3 spans 16 residues. Per germline, CDR1 SGHRS and CDR2 YFSETQ. V was clipped by 0 bases and J by 2 bases, with 11 bases between them. The CDR3 DNA reads TGCGCCAGCAGCTTGGAGAGGGCGGAAAACACCGGGGAGCTGTTTTTT. Translating gives CASSLERAENTGELFF.

The V and J genes are TRBV7-2 and TRBJ2-7; 10 nucleotides match TRBD2. With 3 bases clipped from V and 0 bases from J, the junction kept 8 bases outside the gene matches. The CDR3 has 17 residues. Germline V gene sequence: CDR1 SGHTA, CDR2 FQGNSA. In DNA, the CDR3 is TGTGCCAGCAGCTTGGGGACTAGCGTCTTTTCCTCCTACGAGCAGTACTTC. Translation: CASSLGTSVFSSYEQYF.

This chain links TRBV24-1 with TRBJ1-2; D is unclear. V was trimmed by 3 bases and J by 10 bases, leaving 11 bases between them. Per the germline V gene, CDR1 is KGHDR and CDR2 is SFDVKD. The CDR3 has 12 residues. CDR3 in DNA: TGTGCCACCAGTGATGGGGAGGCCTCCTACACCTTC. Its translation is CATSDGEASYTF.

Only a few counts were recorded for this clonotype. The J gene is TRBJ2-7, the V gene TRBV29-1, with D perhaps TRBD2 (7 bases). V lost 7 bases and J lost 1, with 17 bases in between. The germline gives CDR1 SQVTM, CDR2 ANQGSEA. The CDR3 loop spans 14 amino acids. CDR3 amino acids: CSASARGGSYEQYF. CDR3 bases: TGCAGCGCCAGTGCGAGGGGGGGGTCCTACGAGCAGTACTTC.

The rearrangement links TRBV10-3 to TRBJ2-5; TRBD2 matches 8 bases. The CDR3 runs 15 residues. CDR1 ENHRY and CDR2 SYGVKD come from the germline V gene. V was pared by 3 bases and J by 1 base, with 4 bases of the junction left unmatched. The CDR3 DNA reads as TGTGCCATCAGTGAAGCGGGGGACTCCCAAGAGACCCAGTACTTC. Translating it yields CAISEAGDSQETQYF.

This clonotype was observed a few times. The chain uses TRBV4-2 and TRBJ2-3, with D perhaps TRBD1 (6 bases). The CDR3 has 13 residues. Germline loops: CDR1 LGHNA, CDR2 YNFKEQ. As DNA, the CDR3 is TGTGCTGGTTCTGAGGGGGGCACAGATACGCAGTATTTT. Amino acid sequence: CAGSEGGTDTQYF.

There are a few counts of this clonotype. The rearrangement links TRBV7-2 to TRBJ2-5, with 8 bases that match TRBD1. The J call is in doubt because the DNA end fits TRBJ2-7 better. The CDR3 is made up of 14 amino acids. CDR1 SGHTA and CDR2 FQGNSA come from the germline V gene. CDR3 in DNA: TGTGCCAGCGGGGGAATAACAGGGGGCTACGAGCAGTACTTC. Protein product: CASGGITGGYEQYF.

This clonotype was picked up a small number of times. The chain carries TRBV14 and TRBJ2-5; no clear D gene. With 2 bases removed from V and 2 bases from J, the gap between germline ends came to 9 bases. Germline CDR1 reads SGHDN; CDR2 reads FVKESK. The CDR3 length is 14 residues. For the CDR3, the DNA is TGTGCCAGCAGCCAAAACCTCCTACAAGAGACCCAGTACTTC. Translating it yields CASSQNLLQETQYF.

This clonotype showed up just a few times. The gene calls are TRBV7-9 and TRBJ2-4; tentative D call: TRBD2 (5 bases). The germline V gene has CDR1 SEHNR and CDR2 FQNEAQ (reference sequence). The V gene lost 5 bases and the J gene lost 6 bases, with 20 bases spanning the gap. The CDR3 length is 16 residues. CDR3 sequence: CASSPSDWEPTNIQYF. The CDR3, as DNA: TGTGCCAGCAGCCCCTCGGACTGGGAGCCTACAAACATTCAGTACTTC.

This clonotype was seen only a few times. The chain has TRBV7-9 and TRBJ2-5, with TRBD2 matching over 11 bases. The J call is doubtful: the DNA matches TRBJ2-1 better. CDR1 is SEHNR and CDR2 is FQNEAQ in the germline V gene (reference sequence). This CDR3 contains 16 residues. This CDR3 reads CASSLLAGVEYNEQFF. In DNA form, the CDR3 reads TGTGCCAGCAGCCTACTAGCGGGAGTGGAATACAATGAGCAGTTCTTC.

This clonotype has just a few counts. The chain's CDR3 is CASSQTPGLAVTGELFF. DNA for the CDR3: TGTGCCAGCAGCCAAACCCCGGGACTAGCAGTAACCGGGGAGCTGTTTTTT. V gene TRBV3-1 combines with J gene TRBJ2-2; TRBD2 agrees at 9 bases. V was clipped by 2 bases and J by 5 bases; unmatched bases: 9. The CDR3 consists of 17 residues. Germline V lookup: CDR1 LGHDT, CDR2 YNNKEL (reference sequence). The entire variable domain, with the rest obtained from reference TRBV3-1 and TRBJ2-2, is as follows: DTAVSQTPKYLVTQMGNDKSIKCEQNLGHDTMYWYKQDSKKFLKIMFSYNNKELIINETVPNRFSPKSPDKAHLNLHINSLELGDSAVYFCASSQTPGLAVTGELFFGEGSRLTVL.

This clonotype came up a few times. This sequence joins TRBV7-3 and TRBJ2-5; a possible D gene is TRBD1 (7 bases). The CDR3 is made up of 17 amino acids. Trimming left V 2 bases short and J 4 bases short, with 20 bases between. CDR1 SGHTA and CDR2 FQGTGA come from the germline V gene. CDR3 DNA: TGTGCCAGCAGCTTAGCCCTCTACGACAGGGACTCAGAGACCCAGTACTTC. Translation: CASSLALYDRDSETQYF.

A few counts support this clonotype. The chain recombines TRBV20-1 with TRBJ2-7, with D perhaps given as TRBD1 or TRBD2 (6 bases each). Germline V lookup: CDR1 DFQATT, CDR2 SNEGSKA (reference sequence). V was clipped by 3 bases and J by 1 base, with 13 bases between them. This CDR3 is built from 14 residues. The chain's CDR3 is CSASRGLGSYEQYF. The CDR3 region has the DNA TGCAGTGCTAGCAGGGGACTCGGGTCCTACGAGCAGTACTTC.

V and J are TRBV4-3 and TRBJ2-3, with 10 positions matching TRBD2. With 2 bases clipped from V and 2 bases from J, the junction kept 4 bases outside the gene matches. The CDR3 totals 16 residues. The germline V gene encodes CDR1 LGHNA and CDR2 YSLEER. The CDR3 region is CASSQRTSGSTDTQYF. The CDR3 coding sequence is TGCGCCAGCAGCCAACGGACTAGCGGATCCACAGATACGCAGTATTTT.

This sequence joins TRBV11-2 and TRBJ2-1; a weak D match, TRBD1 (5 bases). V lost 1 base and J lost 12, with 13 bases in between. The length of the CDR3 is 13 residues. Germline V gives CDR1 SGHAT, CDR2 FQNNGV. The CDR3 nucleotides read TGTGCCAGCAGCTTAGTGGGTTTGGGGCGGCAGTTCTTC. Protein sequence: CASSLVGLGRQFF. The full variable domain, rest sourced from reference TRBV11-2 and TRBJ2-1, is EAGVAQSPRYKIIEKRQSVAFWCNPISGHATLYWYQQILGQGPKLLIQFQNNGVVDDSQLPKDRFSAERLKGVDSTLKIQPAKLEDSAVYLCASSLVGLGRQFFGPGTRLTVL.

This clonotype appeared a few times. The V and J genes are TRBV2 and TRBJ2-5; no firm D call. The end of the DNA is better explained by TRBJ2-7, so the J call may be wrong. CDR1 and CDR2 (germline): SNHLY, FYNNEI. The CDR3 covers 13 residues. The CDR3 coding sequence is TGTGCCAGCAAAAATCAGGTTACCTACGAGCAGTACTTC. Protein: CASKNQVTYEQYF.

CDR3: CASSAGQGIWDTQYF. CDR3 nucleotides: TGTGCCAGCAGCGCCGGACAGGGGATTTGGGATACGCAGTATTTT. The rearrangement links TRBV12-3 or TRBV12-4 to TRBJ2-3, with 9 nucleotides matching TRBD1. The CDR3 totals 15 residues. V dropped 6 bases and J dropped 6; count of bases not matched to a gene: 10.

A word on this clonotype: In this CDR3 the conserved last residue, phenylalanine or tryptophan, is missing, so a read error is likely. The DNA is omitted, as the CDR3 cannot be located on it reliably, and the CDR3 follows TCRdb's listing. The rearrangement joins TRBV3-1 to TRBJ2-4; the table's D call TRBD1 went unverified against the DNA. The germline gives CDR1 LGHDT, CDR2 YNNKEL (reference sequence). The CDR3 is made up of 11 amino acids, end residues included. CDR3 sequence: CASSPTDRERP.

The rearrangement joins TRBV7-8 to TRBJ2-7; D tentatively fits TRBD1 or TRBD2 (5 bases each). The CDR3 loop spans 13 amino acids. From germline, CDR1 is SGHVS and CDR2 FQNEAQ. V shed 7 bases and J shed 2 bases, with 12 bases lying between them. DNA for the CDR3: TGTGCCAGCACCCTCCCGGGGCCCTACGAGCAGTACTTC. It translates to CASTLPGPYEQYF. Full variable domain (missing parts from reference TRBV7-8 and TRBJ2-7): GAGVSQSPRYKVAKRGQDVALRCDPISGHVSLFWYQQALGQGPEFLTYFQNEAQLDKSGLPSDRFFAERPEGSVSTLKIQRTQQEDSAVYLCASTLPGPYEQYFGPGTRLTVT.

The V gene is TRBV28, the J gene TRBJ2-5; 7 nucleotides match TRBD1. The CDR3 length is 14 residues. V lost 6 bases and J lost 4; bases outside the gene matches: 8. The germline gives CDR1 MDHEN, CDR2 SYDVKM. The CDR3 spells CASSTAQGRETQYF. Written as DNA, the CDR3 is TGTGCCAGCAGCACCGCACAGGGGAGAGAGACCCAGTACTTC.